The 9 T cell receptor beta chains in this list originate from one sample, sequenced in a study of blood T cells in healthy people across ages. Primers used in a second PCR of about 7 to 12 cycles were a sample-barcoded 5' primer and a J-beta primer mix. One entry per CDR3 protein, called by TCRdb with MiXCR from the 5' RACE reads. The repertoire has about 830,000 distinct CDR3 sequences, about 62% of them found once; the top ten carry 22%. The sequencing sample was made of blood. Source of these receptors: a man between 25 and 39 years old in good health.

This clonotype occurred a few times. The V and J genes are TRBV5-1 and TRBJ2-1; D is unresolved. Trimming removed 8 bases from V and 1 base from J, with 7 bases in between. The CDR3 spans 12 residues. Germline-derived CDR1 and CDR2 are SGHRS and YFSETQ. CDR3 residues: CASYASYNEQFF. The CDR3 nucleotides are TGCGCCAGTTATGCATCCTACAATGAGCAGTTCTTC. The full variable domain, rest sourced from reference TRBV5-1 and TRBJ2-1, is KAGVTQTPRYLIKTRGQQVTLSCSPISGHRSVSWYQQTPGQGLQFLFEYFSETQRNKGNFPGRFSGRQFSNSRSEMNVSTLELGDSALYLCASYASYNEQFFGPGTRLTVL.

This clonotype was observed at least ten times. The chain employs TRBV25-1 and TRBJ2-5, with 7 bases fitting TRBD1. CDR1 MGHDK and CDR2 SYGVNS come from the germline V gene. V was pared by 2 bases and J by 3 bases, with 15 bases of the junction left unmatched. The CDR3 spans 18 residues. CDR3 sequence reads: CASSEASKGAKGEETQYF. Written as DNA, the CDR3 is TGTGCCAGCAGTGAAGCCTCTAAGGGGGCCAAGGGTGAAGAGACCCAGTACTTC.

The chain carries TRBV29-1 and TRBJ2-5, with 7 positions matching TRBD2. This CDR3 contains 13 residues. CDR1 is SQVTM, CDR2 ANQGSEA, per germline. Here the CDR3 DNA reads TGCAGTCATACTAGCGTGGAACAAGAGACCCAGTACTTC. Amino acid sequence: CSHTSVEQETQYF. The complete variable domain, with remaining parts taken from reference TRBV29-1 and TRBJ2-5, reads SAVISQKPSRDICQRGTSLTIQCQVDSQVTMMFWYRQQPGQSLTLIATANQGSEATYESGFVIDKFPISRPNLTFSTLTVSNMSPEDSSIYLCSHTSVEQETQYFGPGTRLLVL.

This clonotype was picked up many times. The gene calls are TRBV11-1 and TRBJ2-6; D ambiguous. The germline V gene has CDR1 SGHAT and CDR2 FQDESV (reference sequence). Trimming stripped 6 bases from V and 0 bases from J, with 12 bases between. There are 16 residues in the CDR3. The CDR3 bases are TGTGCCAGCAGTTCCCCAGGAGTCTCTGGGGCCAACGTCCTGACTTTC. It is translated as CASSSPGVSGANVLTF.

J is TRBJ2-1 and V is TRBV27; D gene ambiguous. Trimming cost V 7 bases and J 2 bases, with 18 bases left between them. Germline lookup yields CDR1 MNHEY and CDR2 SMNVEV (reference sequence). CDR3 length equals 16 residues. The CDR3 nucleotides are TGTGCCAGCACCCCGCTTAGCATAGCTACCTACAATGAGCAGTTCTTC. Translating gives CASTPLSIATYNEQFF.

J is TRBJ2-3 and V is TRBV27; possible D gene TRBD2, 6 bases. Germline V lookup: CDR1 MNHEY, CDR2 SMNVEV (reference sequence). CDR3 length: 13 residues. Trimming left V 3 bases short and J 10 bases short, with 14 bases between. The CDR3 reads CASSLTSSLAQYF. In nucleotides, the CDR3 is TGTGCCAGCAGTTTGACTAGTTCCCTTGCGCAGTATTTT.

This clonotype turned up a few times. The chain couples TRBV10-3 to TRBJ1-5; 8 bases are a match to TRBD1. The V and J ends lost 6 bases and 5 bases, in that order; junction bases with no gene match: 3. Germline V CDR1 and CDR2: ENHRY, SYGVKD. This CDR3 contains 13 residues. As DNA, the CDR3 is TGTGCCATCAGGGACAGGGCCCATCAGCCCCAGCATTTT. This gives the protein CAIRDRAHQPQHF.

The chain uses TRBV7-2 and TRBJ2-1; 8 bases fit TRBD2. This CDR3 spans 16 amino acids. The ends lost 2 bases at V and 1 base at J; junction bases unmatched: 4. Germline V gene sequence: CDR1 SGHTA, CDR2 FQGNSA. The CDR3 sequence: CASSLSGRVSYNEQFF. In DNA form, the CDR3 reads TGTGCCAGCAGCTTATCCGGGAGGGTGTCCTACAATGAGCAGTTCTTC.

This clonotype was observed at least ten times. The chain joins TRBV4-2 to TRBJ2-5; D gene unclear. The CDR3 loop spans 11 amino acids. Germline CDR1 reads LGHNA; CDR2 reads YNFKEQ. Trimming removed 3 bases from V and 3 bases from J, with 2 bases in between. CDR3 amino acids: CASSQEETQYF. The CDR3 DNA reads TGTGCCAGCAGCCAGGAAGAGACCCAGTACTTC.